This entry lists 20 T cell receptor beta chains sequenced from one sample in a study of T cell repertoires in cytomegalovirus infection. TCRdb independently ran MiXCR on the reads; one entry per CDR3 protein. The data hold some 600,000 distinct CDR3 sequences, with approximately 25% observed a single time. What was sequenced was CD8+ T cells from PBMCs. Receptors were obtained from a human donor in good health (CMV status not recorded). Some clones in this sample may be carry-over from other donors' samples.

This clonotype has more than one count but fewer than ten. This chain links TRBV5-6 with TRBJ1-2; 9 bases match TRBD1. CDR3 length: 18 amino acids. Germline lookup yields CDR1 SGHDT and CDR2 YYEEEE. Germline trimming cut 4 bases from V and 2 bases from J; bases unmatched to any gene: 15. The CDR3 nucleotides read TGTGCCAGCAGCCGTGGCCCCGGGACAGGGTTCGGGAACTATGGCTACACCTTC. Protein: CASSRGPGTGFGNYGYTF.

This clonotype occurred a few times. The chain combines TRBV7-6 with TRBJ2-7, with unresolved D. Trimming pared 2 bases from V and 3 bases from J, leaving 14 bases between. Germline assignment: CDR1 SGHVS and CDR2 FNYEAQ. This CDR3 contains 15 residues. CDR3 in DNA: TGTGCCAGCAGCTTATGGTCCGATTCCGGCTACGAGCAGTACGTC. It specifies CASSLWSDSGYEQYV.

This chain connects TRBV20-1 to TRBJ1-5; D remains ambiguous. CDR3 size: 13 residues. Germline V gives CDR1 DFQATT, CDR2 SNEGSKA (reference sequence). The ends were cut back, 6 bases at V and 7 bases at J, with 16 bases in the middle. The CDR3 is CSAEAGLGQPQHF. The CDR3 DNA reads TGCAGTGCCGAGGCGGGGTTGGGGCAGCCCCAGCATTTT.

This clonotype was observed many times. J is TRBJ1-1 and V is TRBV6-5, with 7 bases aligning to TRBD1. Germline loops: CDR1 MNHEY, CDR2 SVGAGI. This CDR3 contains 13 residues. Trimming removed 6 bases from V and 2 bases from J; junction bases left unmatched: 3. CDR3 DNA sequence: TGTGCCAGCAGGGCAGGGGGAAACACTGAAGCTTTCTTT. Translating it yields CASRAGGNTEAFF.

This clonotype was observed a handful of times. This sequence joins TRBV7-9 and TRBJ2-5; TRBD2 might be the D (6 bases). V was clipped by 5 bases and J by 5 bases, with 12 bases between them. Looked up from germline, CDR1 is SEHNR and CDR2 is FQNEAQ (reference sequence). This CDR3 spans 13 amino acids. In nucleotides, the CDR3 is TGTGCCAGCAGCATGCGGGATCCCGAGACCCAGTACTTC. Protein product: CASSMRDPETQYF.

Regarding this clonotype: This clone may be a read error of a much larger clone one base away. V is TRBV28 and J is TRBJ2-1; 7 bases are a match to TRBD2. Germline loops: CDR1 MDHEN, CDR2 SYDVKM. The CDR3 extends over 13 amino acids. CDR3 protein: CASETSYHNEQFF. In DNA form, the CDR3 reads TGTGCTTCGGAGACTAGCTATCACAATGAGCAGTTCTTC.

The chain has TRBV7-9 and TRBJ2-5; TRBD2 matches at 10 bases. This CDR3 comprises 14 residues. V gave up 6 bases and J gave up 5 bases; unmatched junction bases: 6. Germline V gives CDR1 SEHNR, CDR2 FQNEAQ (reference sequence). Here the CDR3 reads CASSWLAGEETQYF. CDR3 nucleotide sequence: TGTGCCAGCAGTTGGCTAGCGGGGGAGGAGACCCAGTACTTC.

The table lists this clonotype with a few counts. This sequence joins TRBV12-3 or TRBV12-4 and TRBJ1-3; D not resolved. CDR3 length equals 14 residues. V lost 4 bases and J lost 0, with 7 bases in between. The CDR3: CASSSAVSGNTIYF. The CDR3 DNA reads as TGTGCCAGCAGTTCCGCTGTCTCTGGAAACACCATATATTTT.

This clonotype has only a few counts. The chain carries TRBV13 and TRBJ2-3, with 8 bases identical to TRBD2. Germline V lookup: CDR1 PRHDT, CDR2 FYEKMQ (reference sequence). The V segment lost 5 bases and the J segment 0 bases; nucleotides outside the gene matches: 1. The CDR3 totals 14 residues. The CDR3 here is CASSASGSTDTQYF. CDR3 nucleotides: TGTGCCAGCAGCGCTAGCGGGAGCACAGATACGCAGTATTTT. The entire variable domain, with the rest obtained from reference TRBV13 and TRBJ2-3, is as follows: AAGVIQSPRHLIKEKRETATLKCYPIPRHDTVYWYQQGPGQDPQFLISFYEKMQSDKGSIPDRFSAQQFSDYHSELNMSSLELGDSALYFCASSASGSTDTQYFGPGTRLTVL.

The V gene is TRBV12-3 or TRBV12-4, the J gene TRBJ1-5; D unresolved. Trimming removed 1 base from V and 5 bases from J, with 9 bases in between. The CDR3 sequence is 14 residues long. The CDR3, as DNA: TGTGCCAGCAGTTTAGGGGGAAACTATCAGCCCCAGCATTTT. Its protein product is CASSLGGNYQPQHF.

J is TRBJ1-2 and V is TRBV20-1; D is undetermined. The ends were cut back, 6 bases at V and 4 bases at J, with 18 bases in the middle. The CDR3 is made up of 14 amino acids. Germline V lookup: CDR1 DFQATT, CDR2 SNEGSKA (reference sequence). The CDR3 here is CSAPVSGYGYGYTF. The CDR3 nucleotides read TGCAGTGCCCCCGTAAGTGGCTACGGCTATGGCTACACCTTC.

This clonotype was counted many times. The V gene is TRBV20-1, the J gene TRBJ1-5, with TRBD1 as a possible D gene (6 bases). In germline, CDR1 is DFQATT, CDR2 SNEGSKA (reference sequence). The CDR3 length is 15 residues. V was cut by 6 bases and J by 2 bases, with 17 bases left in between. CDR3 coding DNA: TGCAGTGCGGCGGGCAGGGAGGGGGGCAATCAGCCCCAGCATTTT. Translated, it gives CSAAGREGGNQPQHF.

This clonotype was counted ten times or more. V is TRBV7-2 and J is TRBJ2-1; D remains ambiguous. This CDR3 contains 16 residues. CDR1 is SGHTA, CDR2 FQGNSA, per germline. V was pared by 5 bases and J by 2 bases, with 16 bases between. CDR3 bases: TGTGCCAGCAGCGATAGCAGCCTAGTTGCCTACAATGAGCAGTTCTTC. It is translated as CASSDSSLVAYNEQFF.

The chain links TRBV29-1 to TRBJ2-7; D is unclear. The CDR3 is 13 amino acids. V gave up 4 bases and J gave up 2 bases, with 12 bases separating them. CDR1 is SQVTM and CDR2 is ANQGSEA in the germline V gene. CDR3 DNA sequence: TGCAGCGTTGTCTGGTTCCGAGCCTACGAGCAGTACTTC. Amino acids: CSVVWFRAYEQYF.

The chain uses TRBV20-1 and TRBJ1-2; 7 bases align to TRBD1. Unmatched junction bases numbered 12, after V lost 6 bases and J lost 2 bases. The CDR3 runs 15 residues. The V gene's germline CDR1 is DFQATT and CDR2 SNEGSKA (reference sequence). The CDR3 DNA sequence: TGCAGTGCCTCTTTGTGGACAGGATCGAACTATGGCTACACCTTC. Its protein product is CSASLWTGSNYGYTF.

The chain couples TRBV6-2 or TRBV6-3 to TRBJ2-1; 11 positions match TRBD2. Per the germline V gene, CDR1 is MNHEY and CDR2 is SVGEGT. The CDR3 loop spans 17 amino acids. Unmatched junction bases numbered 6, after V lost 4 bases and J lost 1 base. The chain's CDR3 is CASSSRLAGISYNEQFF. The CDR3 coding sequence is TGTGCCAGCAGTTCTCGACTAGCGGGGATTTCCTACAATGAGCAGTTCTTC.

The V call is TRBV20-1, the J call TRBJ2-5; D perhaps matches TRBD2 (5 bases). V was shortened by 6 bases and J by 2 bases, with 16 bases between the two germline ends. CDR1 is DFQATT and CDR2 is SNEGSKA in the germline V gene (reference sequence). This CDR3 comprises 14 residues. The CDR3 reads CSAPKDGIQETQYF. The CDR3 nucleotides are TGCAGTGCCCCTAAGGACGGGATTCAAGAGACCCAGTACTTC.

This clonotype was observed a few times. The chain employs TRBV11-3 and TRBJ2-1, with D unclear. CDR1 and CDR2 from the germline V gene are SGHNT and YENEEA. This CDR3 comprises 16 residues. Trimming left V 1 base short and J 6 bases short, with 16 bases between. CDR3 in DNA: TGTGCCAGCAGCTTAGTTGGGCAGGCAAACCTCAATGAGCAGTTCTTC. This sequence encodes CASSLVGQANLNEQFF.

The CDR3 region is CASLERGGQTDTQYF. The DNA of the CDR3 is TGTGCCAGCTTAGAGAGGGGGGGCCAGACAGATACGCAGTATTTT. The chain couples TRBV5-6 to TRBJ2-3, with a tentative D call TRBD2 (7 bases). Germline loops: CDR1 SGHDT, CDR2 YYEEEE. The V and J ends lost 7 bases and 3 bases respectively, with 18 bases between them. This CDR3 is 15 amino acids long.

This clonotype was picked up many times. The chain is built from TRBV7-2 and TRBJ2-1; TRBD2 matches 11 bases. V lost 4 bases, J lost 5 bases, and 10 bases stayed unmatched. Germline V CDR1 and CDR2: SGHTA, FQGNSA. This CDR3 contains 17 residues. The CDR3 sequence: CASSSPYGLAGNNEQFF. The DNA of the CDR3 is TGTGCCAGCAGCTCTCCCTATGGACTAGCGGGCAACAATGAGCAGTTCTTC.